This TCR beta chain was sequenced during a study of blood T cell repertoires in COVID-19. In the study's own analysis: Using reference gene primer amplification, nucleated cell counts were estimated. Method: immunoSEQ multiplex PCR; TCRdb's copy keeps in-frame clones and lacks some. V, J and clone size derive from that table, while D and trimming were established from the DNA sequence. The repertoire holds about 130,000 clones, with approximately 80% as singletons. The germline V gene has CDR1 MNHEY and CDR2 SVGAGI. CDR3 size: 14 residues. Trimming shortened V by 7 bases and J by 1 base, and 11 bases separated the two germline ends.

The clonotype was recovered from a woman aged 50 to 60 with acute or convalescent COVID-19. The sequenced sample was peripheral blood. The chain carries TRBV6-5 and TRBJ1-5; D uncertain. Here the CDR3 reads CASKLSGSNQPQHF. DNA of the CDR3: TGTGCCAGCAAACTTAGCGGGAGCAATCAGCCCCAGCATTTT.